This T cell receptor (beta chain) was sequenced for a study of identical twins. TCRdb re-called the 5' RACE reads through MiXCR, storing one row per CDR3 protein. This repertoire shows 1.5 million to 2 million distinct CDR3 sequences, roughly a third found once; its top ten account for roughly 0.3%. This clonotype was recorded a few times. Its antigen is not identified. Study-wide points: Insertions were fewer in abundant cord blood beta clonotypes, whereas memory repertoires showed none of this pattern.

Looked up from germline, CDR1 is MNHNS and CDR2 is SASEGT. The length of the CDR3 is 14 residues. V shed 6 bases, J shed 3 bases, and the junction held 4 bases outside the gene matches. The sample taken for sequencing was cord blood. The V gene is TRBV6-1, the J gene TRBJ2-1; 8 bases align to TRBD2. The TCR comes from a newborn girl in good health. The CDR3 here is CASRRGGLYNEQFF. The DNA of the CDR3 is TGTGCCAGCAGACGGGGGGGGCTCTACAATGAGCAGTTCTTC.